The 27 T cell receptor beta chains reported below all come from one sample, sequenced in a study of blood T cell repertoires in COVID-19. The assay was immunoSEQ multiplex PCR, and TCRdb's table has in-frame clones only and misses some. The sample consists of a few hundred thousand clones, less than 90% of them appearing once. The material sequenced was PBMCs or T cells enriched from blood (not recorded which). These receptors all come from a woman aged 60-75 years who had recovered from COVID-19.

V and J are TRBV2 and TRBJ2-5, with 10 nucleotides matching TRBD1. The germline V gene has CDR1 SNHLY and CDR2 FYNNEI. Losses at the gene ends were 2 bases for V and 6 bases for J; bases not matched to a gene: 6. This CDR3 is 15 amino acids long. The DNA of the CDR3 is TGTGCCAGCAGTGAATTGGGGGGACAGGGGAAGACCCAGTACTTC. Translating gives CASSELGGQGKTQYF.

The chain uses TRBV2 and TRBJ2-7; 9 bases line up with TRBD1. J was trimmed by 3 bases and V by 8 bases; bases with no gene match: 11. Germline V lookup: CDR1 SNHLY, CDR2 FYNNEI. The CDR3 contains 15 residues. CDR3 nucleotide sequence: TGTGCCAGCCGAGAGACGGGACAGGGAAACTACGAGCAGTACTTC. Translated: CASRETGQGNYEQYF.

The V gene is TRBV2, the J gene TRBJ1-4; 11 positions agree with TRBD1. Germline loops: CDR1 SNHLY, CDR2 FYNNEI. CDR3 length: 19 residues. V was pared by 8 bases and J by 0 bases, with 14 bases of the junction left unmatched. The CDR3 DNA is TGTGCCAGCGTCTTTGATGGGACAGGGGGGATCGCAACTAATGAAAAACTGTTTTTT. It specifies CASVFDGTGGIATNEKLFF.

This clone was found once. The chain joins TRBV7-7 to TRBJ2-5; TRBD2 agrees at 10 bases. The V segment lost 2 bases and the J segment 2 bases; nucleotides outside the gene matches: 2. Germline values: CDR1 SSHAT, CDR2 FNYEAQ (reference sequence). This CDR3 has 15 residues. CDR3: CASSLQRGGQETQYF. CDR3 DNA sequence: TGTGCCAGCAGCTTACAGCGGGGGGGTCAAGAGACCCAGTACTTC.

The V gene is TRBV7-2, the J gene TRBJ1-6, with D possibly matching TRBD1 (6 bases). This CDR3 has 14 amino acids. The V end lost 5 bases, the J end lost 7 bases, and 12 bases lay between the germline ends. Germline lookup yields CDR1 SGHTA and CDR2 FQGNSA. The DNA for the CDR3 is TGTGCCAGCAGCCAGGGGACATTAAATTCACCCCTCCACTTT. Protein: CASSQGTLNSPLHF.

The J gene is TRBJ1-2, the V gene TRBV27; D ambiguous. The CDR3 loop spans 14 amino acids. Germline assignment: CDR1 MNHEY and CDR2 SMNVEV (reference sequence). Trimming took off 5 bases at V and 4 bases at J, with 14 bases between the two ends. The CDR3 nucleotides read TGTGCCAGCAGTCCCACCCAAAACTTCTATGGCTACACCTTC. Translated: CASSPTQNFYGYTF.

The chain employs TRBV5-8 and TRBJ1-2, with 7 bases identical to TRBD1. There are 13 residues in the CDR3. Unmatched junction bases numbered 7, after V lost 4 bases and J lost 7 bases. Germline V gives CDR1 SGHTS, CDR2 YDEGEE. The CDR3 here is CASSVGTVPGYTF. Here the CDR3 DNA reads TGTGCCAGCAGCGTCGGGACAGTTCCTGGCTACACCTTC.

This sequence joins TRBV9 and TRBJ1-4; TRBD1 is a possible D gene (5 bases). The CDR3 is 14 residues long. The germline V gene encodes CDR1 SGDLS and CDR2 YYNGEE. V was pared by 1 base and J by 8 bases, with 12 bases between. The CDR3 coding sequence is TGTGCCAGCAGCGTACAGGGAGGAAAGGAAAAACTGTTTTTT. As protein: CASSVQGGKEKLFF.

The V call is TRBV7-9, the J call TRBJ2-7; the D gene is possibly TRBD1 (5 bases). Looked up from germline, CDR1 is SEHNR and CDR2 is FQNEAQ (reference sequence). Trimming left V 5 bases short and J 6 bases short, with 14 bases between. The CDR3 extends over 13 amino acids. The CDR3, as DNA: TGTGCCAGCAGCCACGCTCAGGGAATCGAGCAGTACTTC. Translated: CASSHAQGIEQYF.

The chain couples TRBV5-1 to TRBJ1-2; 8 bases are shared with TRBD1. The length of the CDR3 is 15 residues. CDR1 is SGHRS and CDR2 is YFSETQ in the germline V gene. V trimming: 5 bases; J trimming: 2 bases; junction bases outside the gene matches: 8. The CDR3 region is CASSSPGQGNYGYTF. CDR3 DNA: TGCGCCAGCAGTTCACCTGGACAGGGAAACTATGGCTACACCTTC.

The V call is TRBV2, the J call TRBJ2-7, with D possibly TRBD1 on 6 matching bases. With 6 bases removed from V and 2 bases from J, the gap between germline ends came to 14 bases. CDR3 size: 14 residues. The germline gives CDR1 SNHLY, CDR2 FYNNEI. In DNA, the CDR3 is TGTGCCAGCAGGAACAGGGCTATTCCCTACGAGCAGTACTTC. This translates into CASRNRAIPYEQYF.

CDR3 protein: CASRYGQNTEAFF. Here the CDR3 DNA reads TGTGCCAGCAGATACGGACAGAACACTGAAGCTTTCTTT. The chain recombines TRBV2 with TRBJ1-1; D may be TRBD1 (5 bases). Trimming removed 6 bases at V and 1 base at J, with 9 bases between. The germline gives CDR1 SNHLY, CDR2 FYNNEI. This CDR3 has 13 amino acids.

This chain links TRBV19 with TRBJ1-2; 9 nucleotides line up with TRBD1. Germline V gene sequence: CDR1 LNHDA, CDR2 SQIVND (reference sequence). V lost 4 bases and J lost 4; bases outside the gene matches: 7. The CDR3 has 15 residues. The CDR3 DNA follows: TGTGCCAGTAGTACGTCGACAGGGGGGGGCTATGGCTACACCTTC. Protein product: CASSTSTGGGYGYTF. The full variable domain, completed using reference TRBV19 and TRBJ1-2, is DGGITQSPKYLFRKEGQNVTLSCEQNLNHDAMYWYRQDPGQGLRLIYYSQIVNDFQKGDIAEGYSVSREKKESFPLTVTSAQKNPTAFYLCASSTSTGGGYGYTFGSGTRLTVV.

The J gene is TRBJ1-5, the V gene TRBV6-1, with 11 nucleotides matching TRBD1. The V gene end was trimmed by 3 bases and the J gene end by 5 bases; junction bases not matched to a gene: 6. This CDR3 comprises 16 residues. Germline V lookup: CDR1 MNHNS, CDR2 SASEGT. The CDR3: CASSDPGQGDHQPQHF. The CDR3 nucleotides are TGTGCCAGCAGTGATCCGGGACAGGGGGACCATCAGCCCCAGCATTTT.

The V call is TRBV27, the J call TRBJ1-3; possible D gene TRBD1, 5 bases. The germline V gene encodes CDR1 MNHEY and CDR2 SMNVEV (reference sequence). Trimming removed 6 bases from V and 3 bases from J, with 12 bases in between. The CDR3 loop spans 14 amino acids. This CDR3 is CASSSAGFGNTIYF. The CDR3 coding sequence is TGTGCCAGCAGCTCTGCAGGGTTTGGAAACACCATATATTTT.

With respect to this clone: An end of the junction does not agree with germline; a read error may underlie this. This CDR3 is CASSAGTGPALNF. CDR3 DNA sequence: TGTGCCAGCAGCGCCGGGACAGGGCCAGCTTTGAACTTC. The chain employs TRBV2 and TRBJ2-5, with TRBD1 identical over 9 bases. This CDR3 is built from 13 residues. CDR1 SNHLY and CDR2 FYNNEI come from the germline V gene.

The chain carries TRBV7-8 and TRBJ1-5; D is undetermined. Germline loops: CDR1 SGHVS, CDR2 FQNEAQ. The CDR3 is 16 amino acids. With 4 bases removed from V and 2 bases from J, the gap between germline ends came to 15 bases. CDR3 nucleotides: TGTGCCAGCAGCTACGGGGTGATATCCCGCAATCAGCCCCAGCATTTT. Encoded protein: CASSYGVISRNQPQHF.

This clone appeared once. The V and J genes are TRBV18 and TRBJ2-5; D is undetermined. V was trimmed by 5 bases and J by 1 base, leaving 8 bases between them. The CDR3 runs to 13 residues. Germline loops: CDR1 KGHSH, CDR2 LQKENI. In nucleotides, the CDR3 is TGTGCCAGCTCATACTCCCTCCAAGAGACCCAGTACTTC. This translates into CASSYSLQETQYF.

V gene TRBV2 combines with J gene TRBJ1-1; tentative D call: TRBD1 (6 bases). From germline, CDR1 is SNHLY and CDR2 FYNNEI. The CDR3 is made up of 11 amino acids. CDR3 sequence (DNA): TGTGCAACGGACAGAGACACTGAAGCTTTCTTT. Its protein is CATDRDTEAFF.

This clone was seen only a few times. The V call is TRBV10-1, the J call TRBJ1-6; perhaps TRBD1 as D (5 bases). Germline V CDR1 and CDR2: WNHNN, SYGVQD (reference sequence). V was trimmed by 3 bases and J by 13 bases, leaving 10 bases between them. This CDR3 has 12 amino acids. The CDR3 DNA sequence: TGCGCCAGCAGTGACTGGGGCAGGCCCCTCCACTTT. Its translation is CASSDWGRPLHF.

The chain has TRBV24-1 and TRBJ2-1; TRBD1 aligns across 9 bases. Germline V gene data show CDR1 as KGHDR and CDR2 as SFDVKD. This CDR3 region has 15 residues. The junction had 11 bases not matched to a gene; V was cut back by 3 bases and J by 12 bases. The CDR3 sequence is CATSDRDRGGYGQFF. The CDR3 coding sequence is TGTGCCACCAGTGATCGAGACAGGGGGGGTTACGGGCAGTTCTTC.

The rearrangement uses TRBV20-1 and TRBJ1-1; possible D gene TRBD1, 5 bases. The CDR3 runs 14 residues. Germline V gene data show CDR1 as DFQATT and CDR2 as SNEGSKA (reference sequence). V dropped 3 bases and J dropped 0 bases, with 11 bases sitting between them. The CDR3 loop reads CSASHRTMNTEAFF. The DNA for the CDR3 is TGCAGTGCTAGTCACAGGACCATGAACACTGAAGCTTTCTTT.

V and J are TRBV7-8 and TRBJ2-2; 8 positions agree with TRBD1. Germline V gives CDR1 SGHVS, CDR2 FQNEAQ. V shed 6 bases and J 3 bases; nucleotides not matched to a gene: 6. This CDR3 contains 15 residues. CDR3 in DNA: TGTGCCAGCAGTACTTGGACAGGGCACACCGGGGAGCTGTTTTTT. This sequence encodes CASSTWTGHTGELFF.

V usage is TRBV29-1 and J usage is TRBJ1-2; D unclear. In germline, CDR1 is SQVTM, CDR2 ANQGSEA. V lost 2 bases, J lost 2 bases, and 6 bases lay in between. The CDR3 sequence is 12 residues long. The CDR3 DNA reads TGCAGCGTTGAATCCGGGAACTATGGCTACACCTTC. This gives the protein CSVESGNYGYTF. The variable domain in full, with the rest retrieved from reference TRBV29-1 and TRBJ1-2, is SAVISQKPSRDICQRGTSLTIQCQVDSQVTMMFWYRQQPGQSLTLIATANQGSEATYESGFVIDKFPISRPNLTFSTLTVSNMSPEDSSIYLCSVESGNYGYTFGSGTRLTVV.

The rearrangement joins TRBV9 to TRBJ2-3; 7 bases map to TRBD2. The junction had 12 bases not matched to a gene; V was cut back by 2 bases and J by 3 bases. Germline V CDR1 and CDR2: SGDLS, YYNGEE. The length of the CDR3 is 17 residues. The CDR3 here is CASSVHSGTGGTDTQYF. CDR3 in DNA: TGTGCCAGCAGCGTCCATTCGGGGACGGGGGGTACAGATACGCAGTATTTT. Full variable domain (outside the CDR3, taken from reference TRBV9 and TRBJ2-3): DSGVTQTPKHLITATGQRVTLRCSPRSGDLSVYWYQQSLDQGLQFLIQYYNGEERAKGNILERFSAQQFPDLHSELNLSSLELGDSALYFCASSVHSGTGGTDTQYFGPGTRLTVL.

V gene TRBV9 combines with J gene TRBJ2-1; TRBD2 matches at 7 bases. V shed 4 bases and J 0 bases; nucleotides not matched to a gene: 4. CDR1 SGDLS and CDR2 YYNGEE come from the germline V gene. The CDR3 runs to 15 residues. CDR3 coding DNA: TGTGCCAGCAGCCTTGCTAGCGGCTCCTACAATGAGCAGTTCTTC. It is translated as CASSLASGSYNEQFF.

V usage is TRBV15 and J usage is TRBJ1-2; maybe TRBD1 (5 bases). This CDR3 has 15 amino acids. V gave up 3 bases and J gave up 8 bases, with 19 bases separating them. Germline CDR1 reads LNHNV; CDR2 reads YYDKDF (reference sequence). CDR3 DNA: TGTGCCACCAGCAGGGGGGGTAATACCGGCCAGGGCTACACCTTC. This sequence encodes CATSRGGNTGQGYTF.